Listed below are T cell receptor beta chains from one sample, sequenced in a study of radiation and T cells in renal cell carcinoma. This table comes from immunoSEQ multiplex PCR, and its TCRdb copy is limited to in-frame clones, with some not included. The table has some 14,000 clones, approximately 52% seen once. Sequences were derived from tumor tissue, sampled from a patient whose treatment was nephrectomy without radiotherapy. The source is a man aged 45-60 years with renal cell carcinoma. Both conserved end residues are part of each CDR3. D genes are given only for firm matches. The size of a clone is reported for some rows only, either as once, few or many, or as a class for expanded clones.

clone size: NA
J gene: TRBJ1-2
D gene: TRBD1
V gene: TRBV7-8
CDR3 protein: CASSPLGGRQGLYGYTF
CDR3 DNA: TGTGCCAGCAGCCCGCTGGGGGGTAGACAGGGGCTCTATGGCTACACCTTC

clone size: once
J gene: TRBJ2-2
D gene: TRBD1
V gene: TRBV29-1
CDR3 protein: CSVVDRGVTGELFF
CDR3 DNA: TGCAGCGTTGTGGACAGGGGAGTAACCGGGGAGCTGTTTTTT

clone size: few
J gene: TRBJ1-5
D gene: NA
V gene: TRBV19
CDR3 protein: CASSIGAASGQPQHF
CDR3 DNA: TGTGCCAGTAGTATCGGGGCAGCCTCAGGGCAGCCCCAGCATTTT

clone size: few
J gene: TRBJ2-7
D gene: TRBD1
V gene: TRBV5-4
CDR3 protein: CASSAGQGHEQYF
CDR3 DNA: TGTGCCAGCAGCGCGGGACAGGGACACGAGCAGTACTTC

clone size: NA
J gene: TRBJ1-1
D gene: TRBD1
V gene: TRBV11-3
CDR3 protein: CASSKGQGGNTEAFF
CDR3 DNA: TGTGCCAGCAGCAAGGGACAGGGCGGGAACACTGAAGCTTTCTTT

clone size: NA
J gene: TRBJ2-1
D gene: NA
V gene: TRBV19
CDR3 protein: CASSSGAASYNEQFF
CDR3 DNA: TGTGCCAGTAGCTCTGGGGCTGCGTCCTACAATGAGCAGTTCTTC

clone size: NA
J gene: TRBJ1-2
D gene: TRBD1
V gene: TRBV30
CDR3 protein: CAWTQTGRNGYTF
CDR3 DNA: TGTGCCTGGACCCAGACAGGGAGGAACGGCTACACCTTC

clone size: NA
J gene: TRBJ1-3
D gene: NA
V gene: TRBV2
CDR3 protein: CASTELSSGNTIYF
CDR3 DNA: TGTGCCAGCACCGAACTTAGCTCTGGAAACACCATATATTTT

clone size: NA
J gene: TRBJ1-2
D gene: TRBD1
V gene: TRBV2
CDR3 protein: CASWDRGDGYTF
CDR3 DNA: TGTGCCAGCTGGGACAGGGGAGACGGCTACACCTTC

clone size: few
J gene: TRBJ1-1
D gene: TRBD1
V gene: TRBV19
CDR3 protein: CASSIRTGDTEAFF
CDR3 DNA: TGTGCCAGTAGTATCCGGACAGGTGACACTGAAGCTTTCTTT

clone size: NA
J gene: TRBJ2-5
D gene: TRBD1
V gene: TRBV5-4
CDR3 protein: CASSSRQGRVETQYF
CDR3 DNA: TGTGCCAGCAGCTCTAGACAGGGGCGCGTGGAGACCCAGTACTTC

clone size: few
J gene: TRBJ2-7
D gene: TRBD1
V gene: TRBV5-1
CDR3 protein: CASSLDGQGRYEQYF
CDR3 DNA: TGCGCCAGCAGCTTGGACGGACAGGGCAGGTACGAGCAGTACTTC

clone size: NA
J gene: TRBJ1-3
D gene: NA
V gene: TRBV5-1
CDR3 protein: CASSLDTGSPGNTIYF
CDR3 DNA: TGCGCCAGCAGCTTAGATACGGGGTCCCCTGGAAACACCATATATTTT

clone size: once
J gene: TRBJ1-2
D gene: NA
V gene: TRBV12-1
CDR3 protein: CASSFQGQLSYGYTF
CDR3 DNA: TGTGCCAGCAGCTTTCAGGGACAGCTCAGCTATGGCTACACCTTC

clone size: NA
J gene: TRBJ1-6
D gene: NA
V gene: TRBV27
CDR3 protein: CASSPRGRENSPLHF
CDR3 DNA: TGTGCCAGCAGTCCGCGGGGAAGGGAGAATTCACCCCTCCACTTT

clone size: NA
J gene: TRBJ1-2
D gene: NA
V gene: TRBV6-5
CDR3 protein: CASSTGLRHGYTF
CDR3 DNA: TGTGCCAGCAGCACAGGGTTGCGCCATGGCTACACCTTC

clone size: once
J gene: TRBJ1-3
D gene: NA
V gene: TRBV5-5
CDR3 protein: CASSLGGSGNTIYF
CDR3 DNA: TGTGCCAGCAGCTTGGGAGGCTCTGGAAACACCATATATTTT

clone size: NA
J gene: TRBJ1-4
D gene: TRBD1
V gene: TRBV5-6
CDR3 protein: CASSSTDRGYRNEKLFF
CDR3 DNA: TGTGCCAGCAGTTCTACCGACAGGGGGTACCGCAATGAAAAACTGTTTTTT

clone size: NA
J gene: TRBJ1-4
D gene: NA
V gene: TRBV6-6
CDR3 protein: CASRVRGDGEKLFF
CDR3 DNA: TGTGCCAGCAGAGTCCGAGGGGATGGCGAAAAACTGTTTTTT

clone size: NA
J gene: TRBJ2-3
D gene: TRBD2
V gene: TRBV6-5
CDR3 protein: CASNRNGGEQYF
CDR3 DNA: TGTGCCAGCAATCGTAACGGGGGGGAGCAGTATTTT

clone size: NA
J gene: TRBJ1-4
D gene: TRBD1
V gene: TRBV18
CDR3 protein: CASSSDRGTTNEKLFF
CDR3 DNA: TGTGCCAGCTCCTCGGACAGGGGAACAACTAATGAAAAACTGTTTTTT

clone size: NA
J gene: TRBJ1-2
D gene: NA
V gene: TRBV30
CDR3 protein: CAWSRAGPYGYTF
CDR3 DNA: TGTGCCTGGAGTCGGGCAGGGCCCTATGGCTACACCTTC

clone size: NA
J gene: TRBJ1-4
D gene: NA
V gene: TRBV25-1
CDR3 protein: CASIPTGNEKLFF
CDR3 DNA: TGTGCCAGCATTCCCACAGGAAATGAAAAACTGTTTTTT

clone size: NA
J gene: TRBJ2-7
D gene: NA
V gene: TRBV25-1
CDR3 protein: CASSEYSRRALTYEQYF
CDR3 DNA: TGTGCCAGCAGTGAATATTCTAGACGGGCCCTTACCTACGAGCAGTACTTC

clone size: medium-sized
J gene: TRBJ2-2
D gene: TRBD2
V gene: TRBV6-5
CDR3 protein: CASSYSGGGALFF
CDR3 DNA: TGTGCCAGCAGTTACTCTGGCGGGGGGGCCCTGTTTTTT

clone size: few
J gene: TRBJ1-2
D gene: NA
V gene: TRBV5-1
CDR3 protein: CASSIDSTYGYTF
CDR3 DNA: TGCGCCAGCAGCATAGACAGTACCTATGGCTACACCTTC

clone size: few
J gene: TRBJ1-5
D gene: TRBD1
V gene: TRBV5-1
CDR3 protein: CASSTGTDSNQPQHF
CDR3 DNA: TGCGCCAGCAGCACCGGGACAGATAGCAATCAGCCCCAGCATTTT

clone size: NA
J gene: TRBJ1-4
D gene: NA
V gene: TRBV10-2
CDR3 protein: CASSEVDSGDEKLFF
CDR3 DNA: TGCGCCAGCAGTGAGGTGGACTCCGGGGATGAAAAACTGTTTTTT

clone size: NA
J gene: TRBJ2-3
D gene: NA
V gene: TRBV19
CDR3 protein: CASSIRVADTQYF
CDR3 DNA: TGTGCCAGTAGTATTAGGGTTGCAGATACGCAGTATTTT

clone size: NA
J gene: TRBJ2-7
D gene: NA
V gene: TRBV19
CDR3 protein: CASSIARSAGEQYF
CDR3 DNA: TGTGCCAGTAGTATAGCACGTTCGGCGGGGGAGCAGTACTTC

clone size: few
J gene: TRBJ1-5
D gene: NA
V gene: TRBV29-1
CDR3 protein: CSAGQSNQPQHF
CDR3 DNA: TGCAGCGCAGGACAGTCGAATCAGCCCCAGCATTTT

clone size: NA
J gene: TRBJ2-7
D gene: TRBD1
V gene: TRBV15
CDR3 protein: CATSLRGGRDDEQYF
CDR3 DNA: TGTGCCACCAGCCTCCGAGGGGGCAGGGACGACGAGCAGTACTTC

clone size: NA
J gene: TRBJ1-6
D gene: NA
V gene: TRBV11-1
CDR3 protein: CASSFATVNSPLHF
CDR3 DNA: TGTGCCAGCAGCTTTGCGACCGTTAATTCACCCCTCCACTTT

clone size: NA
J gene: TRBJ2-7
D gene: TRBD2
V gene: TRBV19
CDR3 protein: CATREGNPHEQYF
CDR3 DNA: TGTGCCACGCGGGAGGGAAACCCCCACGAGCAGTACTTC

clone size: NA
J gene: TRBJ1-1
D gene: TRBD1
V gene: TRBV7-2
CDR3 protein: CASSIRTGWDTEAFF
CDR3 DNA: TGTGCCAGCAGCATCCGGACAGGGTGGGACACTGAAGCTTTCTTT

clone size: NA
J gene: TRBJ1-5
D gene: NA
V gene: TRBV19
CDR3 protein: CASSMAVGVSNQPQHF
CDR3 DNA: TGTGCCAGTAGTATGGCAGTCGGGGTTAGCAATCAGCCCCAGCATTTT

clone size: once
J gene: TRBJ2-1
D gene: NA
V gene: TRBV7-8
CDR3 protein: CASSLARWANEQFF
CDR3 DNA: TGTGCCAGCAGCTTAGCGCGGTGGGCGAACGAGCAGTTCTTC

clone size: few
J gene: TRBJ1-2
D gene: TRBD1
V gene: TRBV5-1
CDR3 protein: CASGPQGVRANYGYTF
CDR3 DNA: TGCGCCAGCGGCCCCCAGGGGGTGCGAGCTAACTATGGCTACACCTTC

clone size: NA
J gene: TRBJ1-4
D gene: NA
V gene: TRBV4-1
CDR3 protein: CASSQGRQPTNEKLFF
CDR3 DNA: TGCGCCAGCAGCCAAGGTCGACAGCCAACTAATGAAAAACTGTTTTTT

clone size: NA
J gene: TRBJ1-2
D gene: NA
V gene: TRBV20-1
CDR3 protein: CSAREPVGYTF
CDR3 DNA: TGCAGTGCTAGAGAACCGGTTGGCTACACCTTC

clone size: NA
J gene: TRBJ2-1
D gene: TRBD2
V gene: TRBV5-1
CDR3 protein: CATTSGGAASYNEQFF
CDR3 DNA: TGCGCCACCACTAGCGGGGGGGCGGCATCCTACAATGAGCAGTTCTTC

clone size: once
J gene: TRBJ2-7
D gene: NA
V gene: TRBV10-2
CDR3 protein: CASRHGTEYEQYF
CDR3 DNA: TGCGCCAGCAGGCATGGGACCGAATACGAGCAGTACTTC

clone size: few
J gene: TRBJ1-6
D gene: NA
V gene: TRBV11-2
CDR3 protein: CASSPMSLTSLHF
CDR3 DNA: TGTGCCAGCAGCCCAATGTCGTTAACATCCCTCCACTTT

clone size: NA
J gene: TRBJ2-7
D gene: TRBD2
V gene: TRBV7-2
CDR3 protein: CASSPGKRGGLEQYF
CDR3 DNA: TGTGCCAGCAGCCCGGGGAAGCGGGGGGGCCTCGAGCAGTACTTC

clone size: NA
J gene: TRBJ2-3
D gene: NA
V gene: TRBV5-1
CDR3 protein: CATRPDSGFTDTQYF
CDR3 DNA: TGCGCCACCCGCCCGGACTCCGGCTTCACAGATACGCAGTATTTT

clone size: NA
J gene: TRBJ1-1
D gene: NA
V gene: TRBV29-1
CDR3 protein: CSGAGRNTEAFF
CDR3 DNA: TGCAGCGGGGCAGGGAGGAACACTGAAGCTTTCTTT

clone size: NA
J gene: TRBJ2-1
D gene: NA
V gene: TRBV2
CDR3 protein: CASSEARHSAVNEQFF
CDR3 DNA: TGTGCCAGCAGTGAAGCCCGTCATTCCGCGGTCAATGAGCAGTTCTTC

clone size: NA
J gene: TRBJ1-4
D gene: NA
V gene: TRBV27
CDR3 protein: CASSPGPTNEKLFF
CDR3 DNA: TGTGCCAGCAGCCCGGGACCGACTAATGAAAAACTGTTTTTT